These T cell receptor beta chains were read from a single sample in a study of control samples from healthy donors and cancer patients. Here immunoSEQ multiplex PCR was the method, and the copy in TCRdb shows in-frame clones only, minus some. The data hold about 120,000 clones, with approximately 88% observed a single time. Sequencing was carried out using blood. All receptors come from a man aged 40-50 years in good health. Both conserved end residues are part of each CDR3. Each record gives: CDR3 protein, CDR3 DNA, D gene, V gene, clone size, J gene. A D gene is named only where the DNA matches it firmly. Only part of the rows carry a size: once, few, many, or a class if the clone is expanded.

CASSPIQGAYNEQFF | TGTGCCAGCAGCCCGATACAGGGGGCCTACAATGAGCAGTTCTTC | TRBD1 | TRBV11-3 | once | TRBJ2-1
CASSFRDRGYNEQFF | TGTGCCAGCAGTTTCCGGGACAGGGGGTACAATGAGCAGTTCTTC | TRBD1 | TRBV27 | . | TRBJ2-1
CASSPRTENEAFF | TGTGCCAGCAGCCCGCGGACAGAAAATGAAGCTTTCTTT | . | TRBV7-6 | . | TRBJ1-1
CASSFPFDSVWNEQYF | TGTGCCAGCAGTTTCCCCTTCGACAGCGTTTGGAACGAGCAGTACTTC | . | TRBV27 | . | TRBJ2-7
CASRHAGQGAHEQYF | TGTGCCAGCAGGCATGCAGGACAGGGGGCCCACGAGCAGTACTTC | TRBD1 | TRBV13 | . | TRBJ2-7
CASSESTASYGYTF | TGTGCCAGCAGTGAATCGACAGCTTCTTATGGCTACACCTTC | . | TRBV6-1 | . | TRBJ1-2
CASSGASRNEQFF | TGTGCCAGCAGCGGTGCGAGTCGGAATGAGCAGTTCTTC | . | TRBV14 | few | TRBJ2-1
CASSPDRELEAFF | TGTGCCAGCAGCCCGGACAGGGAACTGGAGGCTTTCTTT | TRBD1 | TRBV7-3 | . | TRBJ1-1
CASSGQGMGEKLFF | TGTGCCAGCAGTGGACAGGGGATGGGTGAAAAACTGTTTTTT | TRBD1 | TRBV25-1 | . | TRBJ1-4
CASSLVTDNSPLHF | TGCGCCAGCAGCTTGGTAACGGATAATTCACCCCTCCACTTT | . | TRBV5-1 | . | TRBJ1-6
CASSIVLPTSNTGELFF | TGTGCCAGTAGTATAGTTCTTCCGACGTCGAACACCGGGGAGCTGTTTTTT | . | TRBV19 | . | TRBJ2-2
CASSRNPRGPSQETQYF | TGTGCCAGCAGCCGAAACCCACGGGGGCCCAGCCAAGAGACCCAGTACTTC | . | TRBV7-4 | . | TRBJ2-5
CASSSSAGVRFEQYF | TGTGCCAGCAGTTCCTCTGCAGGGGTCCGTTTTGAGCAGTACTTC | . | TRBV7-2 | . | TRBJ2-7
CASSPAPGTNYGYTF | TGTGCCAGCAGCCCAGCTCCGGGAACTAACTATGGCTACACCTTC | . | TRBV5-4 | . | TRBJ1-2
CASSPGQTNAEQFF | TGTGCCAGCAGTCCGGGCCAGACTAACGCTGAGCAGTTCTTC | . | TRBV3-1/TRBV3-2 | . | TRBJ2-1
CASSLGDRRSNTGELFF | TGTGCCAGCAGCTTGGGGGACAGACGATCGAACACCGGGGAGCTGTTTTTT | TRBD1 | TRBV5-4 | . | TRBJ2-2
CASSPTTGGTEAFF | TGTGCCAGCAGTCCCACAACAGGGGGCACTGAAGCTTTCTTT | TRBD1 | TRBV6-6 | . | TRBJ1-1
CASTRGQGYNSPLHF | TGTGCCAGTACTCGGGGACAGGGATATAATTCACCCCTCCACTTT | TRBD1 | TRBV19 | . | TRBJ1-6
CASSDPLQGRNTEAFF | TGTGCCAGCAGTGACCCCTTGCAGGGTAGAAACACTGAAGCTTTCTTT | . | TRBV2 | . | TRBJ1-1
CASSDGAGRTEAFF | TGCGCCAGCAGTGATGGGGCAGGGCGGACTGAAGCTTTCTTT | . | TRBV10-1 | . | TRBJ1-1
CASTEGGEGQPQHF | TGTGCCAGCACCGAGGGGGGTGAGGGTCAGCCCCAGCATTTT | . | TRBV6-6 | once | TRBJ1-5
CASRIPDTQYF | TGTGCCAGCCGGATCCCAGATACGCAGTATTTT | . | TRBV2 | once | TRBJ2-3
CAWSKTLYNEQFF | TGTGCCTGGAGTAAGACTCTTTACAATGAGCAGTTCTTC | . | TRBV30 | . | TRBJ2-1
CASSQVLTAYTEAFF | TGTGCCAGCAGCCAAGTTTTAACAGCCTACACTGAAGCTTTCTTT | . | TRBV14 | . | TRBJ1-1
CASSTGQGGYTF | TGTGCCAGCAGCACCGGACAGGGTGGCTACACCTTC | TRBD1 | TRBV7-9 | . | TRBJ1-2
CAWSPLGGGADEQFF | TGTGCCTGGAGCCCCTTGGGCGGGGGGGCGGATGAGCAGTTCTTC | TRBD2 | TRBV30 | . | TRBJ2-1
CASSYAFSYNSPLHF | TGTGCCAGCAGTTACGCCTTCTCCTATAATTCACCCCTCCACTTT | . | TRBV6-5 | . | TRBJ1-6
CASSLATGTEAFF | TGTGCCAGCAGTTTAGCGACGGGGACTGAAGCTTTCTTT | . | TRBV12-3/TRBV12-4 | . | TRBJ1-1
CASSLGQRSSYEQYF | TGTGCCAGCAGCCTGGGACAGAGAAGCTCCTACGAGCAGTACTTC | TRBD1 | TRBV7-6 | . | TRBJ2-7
CASSFATGGGYTF | TGTGCCAGCAGCTTTGCCACAGGGGGAGGCTACACCTTC | TRBD1 | TRBV5-4 | . | TRBJ1-2
CASSSPEGRVGKRTEAFF | TGTGCCAGCAGCTCCCCCGAGGGCAGGGTGGGGAAGAGGACTGAAGCTTTCTTT | . | TRBV5-6 | once | TRBJ1-1
CAWSTGLQETQYF | TGTGCCTGGAGTACAGGGCTGCAAGAGACCCAGTACTTC | . | TRBV30 | . | TRBJ2-5
CASSEGGQGYEQYF | TGTGCCAGCAGTGAAGGGGGACAGGGATACGAGCAGTACTTC | TRBD1 | TRBV2 | . | TRBJ2-7
CASSYSASTDTQYF | TGTGCCAGCAGTTACTCCGCTAGCACAGATACGCAGTATTTT | . | TRBV6-5 | . | TRBJ2-3
CATRDRGLGGELFF | TGTGCCACCCGGGACAGGGGGCTTGGTGGGGAGCTGTTTTTT | TRBD1 | TRBV24-1 | . | TRBJ2-2
CASSFSRGPQGVKNIQYF | TGTGCCAGCAGCTTCAGTCGGGGCCCCCAAGGAGTCAAAAACATTCAGTACTTC | . | TRBV7-9 | . | TRBJ2-4
CATSGGYSNQPQHF | TGTGCCACCAGTGGAGGGTATAGCAATCAGCCCCAGCATTTT | . | TRBV24-1 | . | TRBJ1-5
CASSRRGATDTQYF | TGTGCCAGCAGCCGACGGGGGGCCACAGATACGCAGTATTTT | . | TRBV11-3 | . | TRBJ2-3
CAWSGTGDQPQHF | TGTGCCTGGAGTGGGACAGGGGATCAGCCCCAGCATTTT | TRBD1 | TRBV30 | . | TRBJ1-5
CASSYGLEEKLFF | TGTGCCAGCAGTTATGGTCTTGAGGAAAAACTGTTTTTT | . | TRBV6-5 | . | TRBJ1-4
CASSQGNEQFF | TGTGCCAGCAGCCAAGGAAATGAGCAGTTCTTC | . | TRBV4-2 | . | TRBJ2-1
CASSVAGNQREQFF | TGTGCCAGCAGCGTAGCAGGGAACCAACGGGAGCAGTTCTTC | . | TRBV9 | . | TRBJ2-1
CASSSGQGFTEAFF | TGCGCCAGCAGCTCGGGACAGGGTTTCACTGAAGCTTTCTTT | TRBD1 | TRBV5-1 | . | TRBJ1-1
CAWGGGDTYEQYF | TGTGCCTGGGGGGGAGGGGATACCTACGAGCAGTACTTC | TRBD2 | TRBV30 | . | TRBJ2-7
CSGNRPNTEAFF | TGCAGCGGAAACAGGCCGAACACTGAAGCTTTCTTT | . | TRBV29-1 | . | TRBJ1-1
CATSDLHGTANTGELFF | TGTGCCACCAGTGATTTGCACGGGACGGCGAACACCGGGGAGCTGTTTTTT | . | TRBV24-1 | . | TRBJ2-2
CASSSGTDYEQYF | TGTGCCAGCAGTTCAGGGACCGACTACGAGCAGTACTTC | . | TRBV27 | . | TRBJ2-7
CASRAHYGYTF | TGTGCCAGCCGGGCTCACTATGGCTACACCTTC | . | TRBV6-4 | . | TRBJ1-2
CASSIWTANQPQHF | TGTGCCAGTAGTATTTGGACAGCAAATCAGCCCCAGCATTTT | . | TRBV19 | . | TRBJ1-5
CASSLGLLAGARNEQFF | TGTGCCAGCAGCTTGGGTCTACTAGCGGGGGCTCGAAATGAGCAGTTCTTC | TRBD2 | TRBV5-4 | . | TRBJ2-1
CASTTSGGAPNEQFF | TGCGCCAGCACCACTAGCGGGGGGGCTCCCAATGAGCAGTTCTTC | TRBD2 | TRBV5-1 | once | TRBJ2-1
CASSERGDTDTQYF | TGTGCCAGCAGTGAGCGGGGGGACACAGATACGCAGTATTTT | TRBD2 | TRBV6-4 | . | TRBJ2-3